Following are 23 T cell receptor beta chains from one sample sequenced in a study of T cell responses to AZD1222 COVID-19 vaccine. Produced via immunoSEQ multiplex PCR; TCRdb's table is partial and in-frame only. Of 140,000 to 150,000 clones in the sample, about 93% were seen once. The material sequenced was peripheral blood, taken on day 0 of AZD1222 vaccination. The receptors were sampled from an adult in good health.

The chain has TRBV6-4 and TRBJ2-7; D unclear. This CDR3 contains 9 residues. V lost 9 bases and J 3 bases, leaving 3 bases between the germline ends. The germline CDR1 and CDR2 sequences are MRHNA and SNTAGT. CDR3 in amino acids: CARVYEQYF. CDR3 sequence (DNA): TGTGCCAGGGTCTACGAGCAGTACTTC.

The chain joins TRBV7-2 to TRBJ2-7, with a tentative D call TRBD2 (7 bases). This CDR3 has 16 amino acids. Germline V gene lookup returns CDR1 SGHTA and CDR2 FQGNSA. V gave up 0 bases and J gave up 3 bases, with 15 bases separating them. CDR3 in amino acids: CASSLAAGRGHYEQYF. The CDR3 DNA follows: TGTGCCAGCAGCTTAGCAGCAGGGCGGGGGCACTACGAGCAGTACTTC.

This CDR3 is CASSIDPRVRGYTF. For the CDR3, the DNA is TGTGCCAGTAGTATCGATCCGCGGGTACGGGGCTACACCTTC. V and J are TRBV19 and TRBJ1-2; D not certain. Between the trimmed V and J ends, which lost 3 bases and 8 bases, there was a span of 16 bases. CDR1 and CDR2 from the germline V gene are LNHDA and SQIVND (reference sequence). The CDR3 extends over 14 amino acids.

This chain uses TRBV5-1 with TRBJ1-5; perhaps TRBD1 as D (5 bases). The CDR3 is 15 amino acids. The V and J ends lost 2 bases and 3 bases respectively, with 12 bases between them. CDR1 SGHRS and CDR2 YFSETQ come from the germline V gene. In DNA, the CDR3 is TGCGCCAGCAGCTTTGGGACGGGCTTCAATCAGCCCCAGCATTTT. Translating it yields CASSFGTGFNQPQHF.

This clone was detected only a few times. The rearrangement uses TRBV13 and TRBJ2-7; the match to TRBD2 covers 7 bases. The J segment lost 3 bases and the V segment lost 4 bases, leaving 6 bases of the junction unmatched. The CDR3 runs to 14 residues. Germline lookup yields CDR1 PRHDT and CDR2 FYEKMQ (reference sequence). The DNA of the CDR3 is TGTGCCAGCAGCTACCTAGCGGACCACTACGAGCAGTACTTC. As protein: CASSYLADHYEQYF.

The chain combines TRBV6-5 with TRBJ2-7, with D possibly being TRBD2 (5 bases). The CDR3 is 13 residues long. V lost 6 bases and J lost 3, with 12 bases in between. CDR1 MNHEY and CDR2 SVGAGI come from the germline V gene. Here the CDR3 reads CASSHGRDYEQYF. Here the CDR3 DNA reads TGTGCCAGCAGCCACGGACGGGACTACGAGCAGTACTTC.

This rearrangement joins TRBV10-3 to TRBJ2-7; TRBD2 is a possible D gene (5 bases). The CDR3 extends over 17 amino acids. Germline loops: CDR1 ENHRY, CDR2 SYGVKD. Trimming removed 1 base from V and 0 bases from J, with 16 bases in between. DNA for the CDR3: TGTGCCATCAGTGAGTTCGCCACTAGATTAAGCTCCTACGAGCAGTACTTC. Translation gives CAISEFATRLSSYEQYF.

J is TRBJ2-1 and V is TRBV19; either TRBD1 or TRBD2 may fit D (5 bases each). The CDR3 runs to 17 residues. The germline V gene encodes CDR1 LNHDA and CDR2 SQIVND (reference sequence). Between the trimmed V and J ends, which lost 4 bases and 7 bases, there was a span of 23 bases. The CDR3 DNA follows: TGTGCCAGTAGTACCCCCTTTGGGGGAGTAAGGAGGAATGAGCAGTTCTTC. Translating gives CASSTPFGGVRRNEQFF.

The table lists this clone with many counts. The chain's CDR3 is CASSLPPDTQYF. CDR3 DNA: TGTGCCAGCAGTTTACCGCCGGATACGCAGTATTTT. The chain links TRBV27 to TRBJ2-3; no clear D. The length of the CDR3 is 12 residues. The V end lost 2 bases, the J end lost 6 bases, and 6 bases lay between the germline ends. Germline CDR1 MNHEY, CDR2 SMNVEV (reference sequence).

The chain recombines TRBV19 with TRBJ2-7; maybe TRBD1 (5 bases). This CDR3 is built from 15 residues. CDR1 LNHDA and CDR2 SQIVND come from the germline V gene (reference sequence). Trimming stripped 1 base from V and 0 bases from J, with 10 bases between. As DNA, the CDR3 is TGTGCCAGTAGTATAGGAGTAGGGGTCTCCTACGAGCAGTACTTC. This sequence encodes CASSIGVGVSYEQYF.

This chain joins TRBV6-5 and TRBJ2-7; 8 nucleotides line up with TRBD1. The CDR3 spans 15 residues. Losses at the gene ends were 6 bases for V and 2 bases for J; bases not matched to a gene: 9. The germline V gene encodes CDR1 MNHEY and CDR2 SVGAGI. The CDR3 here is CASSPLGQGAYEQYF. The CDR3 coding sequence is TGTGCCAGCAGCCCACTAGGACAGGGAGCCTACGAGCAGTACTTC.

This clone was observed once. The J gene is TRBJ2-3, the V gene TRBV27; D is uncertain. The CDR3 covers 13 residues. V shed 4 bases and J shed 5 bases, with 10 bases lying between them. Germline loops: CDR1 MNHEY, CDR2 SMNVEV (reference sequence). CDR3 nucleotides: TGTGCCAGCAGTTCGGGTCCGGGAGATACGCAGTATTTT. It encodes CASSSGPGDTQYF.

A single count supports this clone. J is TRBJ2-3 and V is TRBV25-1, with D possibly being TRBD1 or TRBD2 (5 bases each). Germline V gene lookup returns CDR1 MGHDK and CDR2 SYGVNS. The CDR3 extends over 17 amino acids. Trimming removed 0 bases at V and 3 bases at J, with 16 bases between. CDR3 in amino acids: CASSEYAGTQVTDTQYF. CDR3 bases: TGTGCCAGCAGTGAATATGCCGGGACCCAGGTTACAGATACGCAGTATTTT. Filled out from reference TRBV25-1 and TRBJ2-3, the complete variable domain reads EADIYQTPRYLVIGTGKKITLECSQTMGHDKMYWYQQDPGMELHLIHYSYGVNSTEKGDLSSESTVSRIRTEHFPLTLESARPSHTSQYLCASSEYAGTQVTDTQYFGPGTRLTVL.

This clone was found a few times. The CDR3 bases are TGTGCCAGCAGTTACGGCGGGACCGGGACCCAGTACTTC. It yields the protein CASSYGGTGTQYF. V and J are TRBV6-2 or TRBV6-3 and TRBJ2-5; weak D call: TRBD2 (6 bases). The CDR3 totals 13 residues. V dropped 2 bases and J dropped 7 bases, with 11 bases sitting between them. The V gene's germline CDR1 is MNHEY and CDR2 SVGEGT.

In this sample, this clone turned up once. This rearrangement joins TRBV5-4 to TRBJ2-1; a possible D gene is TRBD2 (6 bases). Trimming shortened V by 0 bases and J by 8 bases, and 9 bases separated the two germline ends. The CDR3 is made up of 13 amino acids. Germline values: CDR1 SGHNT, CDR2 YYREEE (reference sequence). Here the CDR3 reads CASSLDWGDEQFF. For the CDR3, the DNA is TGTGCCAGCAGCTTGGATTGGGGGGATGAGCAGTTCTTC.

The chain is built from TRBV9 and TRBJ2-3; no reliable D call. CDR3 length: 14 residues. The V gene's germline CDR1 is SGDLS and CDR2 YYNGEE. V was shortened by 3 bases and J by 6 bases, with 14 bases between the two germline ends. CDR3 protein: CASSARLGSDTQYF. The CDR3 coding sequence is TGTGCCAGCAGCGCCCGCTTGGGTTCGGATACGCAGTATTTT.

The CDR3 DNA follows: TGCAGCGTTGTAAGGGCGGGAGTGCGCAATGAGCAGTTCTTC. This translates into CSVVRAGVRNEQFF. The V gene is TRBV29-1, the J gene TRBJ2-1; 7 bases line up with TRBD2. Trimming took 4 bases from V and 6 from J; bases not matched to a gene: 9. Germline V gene data show CDR1 as SQVTM and CDR2 as ANQGSEA. The CDR3 contains 14 residues.

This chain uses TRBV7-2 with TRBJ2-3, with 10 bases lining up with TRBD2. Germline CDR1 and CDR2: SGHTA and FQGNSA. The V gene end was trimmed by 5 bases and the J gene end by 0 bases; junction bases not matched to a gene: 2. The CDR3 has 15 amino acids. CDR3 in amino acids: CASSATSGSTDTQYF. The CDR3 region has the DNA TGTGCCAGCAGCGCGACTAGCGGGAGCACAGATACGCAGTATTTT.

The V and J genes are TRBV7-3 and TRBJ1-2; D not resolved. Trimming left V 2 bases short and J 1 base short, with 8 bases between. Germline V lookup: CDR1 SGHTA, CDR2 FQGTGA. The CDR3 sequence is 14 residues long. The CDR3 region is CASSLSRINYGYTF. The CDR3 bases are TGTGCCAGCAGCTTATCACGGATTAACTATGGCTACACCTTC.

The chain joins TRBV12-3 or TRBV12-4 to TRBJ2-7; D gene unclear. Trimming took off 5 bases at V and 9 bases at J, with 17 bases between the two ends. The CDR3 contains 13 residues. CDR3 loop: CASSPRTRVGQYF. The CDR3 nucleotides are TGTGCCAGCAGTCCCCGGACCCGGGTTGGGCAGTACTTC.

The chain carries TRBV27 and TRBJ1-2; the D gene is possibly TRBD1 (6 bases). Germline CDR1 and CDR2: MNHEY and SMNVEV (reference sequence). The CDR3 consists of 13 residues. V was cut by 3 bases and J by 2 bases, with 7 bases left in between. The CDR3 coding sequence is TGTGCCAGCAGTTTTAGGGGGAACTATGGCTACACCTTC. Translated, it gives CASSFRGNYGYTF.

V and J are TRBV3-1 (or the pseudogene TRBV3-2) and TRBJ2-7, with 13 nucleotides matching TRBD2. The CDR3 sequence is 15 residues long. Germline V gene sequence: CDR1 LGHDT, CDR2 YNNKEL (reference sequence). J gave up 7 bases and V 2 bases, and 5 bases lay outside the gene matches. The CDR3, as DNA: TGTGCCAGCAGCCAAACTAGCGGGAGGGCTCGAGAGCAGTACTTC. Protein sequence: CASSQTSGRAREQYF.

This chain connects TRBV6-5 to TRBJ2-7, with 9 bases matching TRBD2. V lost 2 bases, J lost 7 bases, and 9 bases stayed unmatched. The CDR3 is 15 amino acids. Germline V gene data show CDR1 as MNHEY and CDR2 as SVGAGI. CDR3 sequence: CASSYISGSLREQYF. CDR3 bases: TGTGCCAGCAGTTACATTAGCGGGAGTCTTCGGGAGCAGTACTTC.